A selection of T cell receptor beta chains follows, all from one sample in a study of PD-L1 blockade in urothelial cancer. Only in-frame clones appear in the TCRdb table, and some are missing; sequencing was by immunoSEQ multiplex PCR. The repertoire has 85,000 to 130,000 clones, 91% of them found once; the top ten carry 0.75% to 0.95%. Material: PBMCs, obtained around atezolizumab (anti-PD-L1) treatment. These receptors all stem from a woman older than 75 with urothelial cancer. The CDR3 runs from the conserved cysteine through the conserved F or W. A D gene is named only where the DNA matches it firmly. Not every row has a clone size; where given, it reads once, few, many or a size class.

-,TRBJ1-1,TRBD1,TRBV7-2,TGTGCCAGCAGCATCCGACAGGGTTGGGGTGAAGCTTTCTTT,CASSIRQGWGEAFF
-,TRBJ2-5,TRBD2,TRBV7-9,TGTGCCAGCAGCCAAAGCGGGAGTCAAGAGACCCAGTACTTC,CASSQSGSQETQYF
-,TRBJ2-2,TRBD1,TRBV15,TGTGCCACCAGCAGAGATAACAGGGGTAACACCGGGGAGCTGTTTTTT,CATSRDNRGNTGELFF
-,TRBJ1-5,-,TRBV29-1,TGCAGCGTTGGGGGGGGGAATCAGCCCCAGCATTTT,CSVGGGNQPQHF
-,TRBJ2-7,-,TRBV30,TGTGCCTGGAGTCCTGGGACTTCCAGCTCCTACGAGCAGTACTTC,CAWSPGTSSSYEQYF
-,TRBJ1-5,-,TRBV9,TGTGCCAGCAGCGTAACACAGGACAATCAGCCCCAGCATTTT,CASSVTQDNQPQHF
-,TRBJ2-2,-,TRBV30,TGTGCCTGGAGTGTAAGCCTAGCCGGGGAGCTGTTTTTT,CAWSVSLAGELFF
-,TRBJ1-2,-,TRBV14,TGTGCCAGCAGCCATACAGGACCAATATCCCCGGATGGCTACACCTTC,CASSHTGPISPDGYTF
few,TRBJ1-3,TRBD1,TRBV18,TGTGCCAGCTCACCCCTGGGACAGGGGATTTCTGGAAACACCATATATTTT,CASSPLGQGISGNTIYF
-,TRBJ1-5,TRBD1,TRBV2,TGTGCCAGTGCGGGCAGGGGGAATCAGCCCCAGCATTTT,CASAGRGNQPQHF
-,TRBJ1-4,-,TRBV7-2,TGTGCCAGCAGCTTGGCCACATCAACTAATGAAAAACTGTTTTTT,CASSLATSTNEKLFF
once,TRBJ2-1,-,TRBV2,TGTGCCAGCAGTGAACCCCCGGGGAGGTTATTCTTC,CASSEPPGRLFF
-,TRBJ1-5,-,TRBV27,TGTGCCAGCAGCCAGGGGTATAGCAATCAGCCCCAGCATTTT,CASSQGYSNQPQHF
-,TRBJ2-7,-,TRBV19,TGTGCCAGTAGTCCCCGCCGTACAGGGAACTTCGCGGACGAGCAGTACTTC,CASSPRRTGNFADEQYF
-,TRBJ1-1,TRBD1,TRBV29-1,TGCAGCGTCCGCCTCCTGACAGGGGGCGGAACTGAAGCTTTCTTT,CSVRLLTGGGTEAFF
-,TRBJ1-1,-,TRBV27,TGTGCCAGCAGCTCCCAGTACGAGAACACTGAAGCTTTCTTT,CASSSQYENTEAFF
-,TRBJ1-2,-,TRBV7-3,TGTGCCAGCAGCCCCCAGGGCCTGGGGGGACATGGCTACACCTTC,CASSPQGLGGHGYTF
-,TRBJ2-7,TRBD1,TRBV18,TGTGCCAGCTCACCAAACCGGGACAGGGGCGAGCAGTACTTC,CASSPNRDRGEQYF
-,TRBJ1-5,-,TRBV2,TGTGCCAGCAGTGATTTCGGAGGGAATCAGCCCCAGCATTTT,CASSDFGGNQPQHF
-,TRBJ2-1,-,TRBV11-2,TGTGCCAGCAGCTTAGGGGGGGGCGGGAATGAGCAGTTCTTC,CASSLGGGGNEQFF
-,TRBJ2-1,TRBD2,TRBV27,TGTGCCAGCAGAGCGGGGCCAGGCTCCTACAATGAGCAGTTCTTC,CASRAGPGSYNEQFF
-,TRBJ2-5,-,TRBV25-1,TGTGCCAGCAGTGAACGAGCCGGGTCCGGGACCCAGTACTTC,CASSERAGSGTQYF
once,TRBJ2-7,-,TRBV5-4,TGTGCCAGCAGCCCCGGGAGTCCCAAAGTCGGAGGGAGCGAGCAGTACTTC,CASSPGSPKVGGSEQYF
-,TRBJ2-2,TRBD2,TRBV27,TGTGCCAGCAGTTTACTAGCGGGAGTTGCCGGGGAGCTGTTTTTT,CASSLLAGVAGELFF
-,TRBJ2-7,-,TRBV21-1,TGTGCCAGCTTTTCAACGGGCGGGGGGTACGAGCAGTACTTC,CASFSTGGGYEQYF
-,TRBJ1-1,-,TRBV5-6,TGTGCCAGCAGCTTACGACAGATGAACACTGAAGCTTTCTTT,CASSLRQMNTEAFF
-,TRBJ1-2,-,TRBV6-1,TGTGCCAGCAGTGAATCTGGCGGGGATGGCTACACCTTC,CASSESGGDGYTF